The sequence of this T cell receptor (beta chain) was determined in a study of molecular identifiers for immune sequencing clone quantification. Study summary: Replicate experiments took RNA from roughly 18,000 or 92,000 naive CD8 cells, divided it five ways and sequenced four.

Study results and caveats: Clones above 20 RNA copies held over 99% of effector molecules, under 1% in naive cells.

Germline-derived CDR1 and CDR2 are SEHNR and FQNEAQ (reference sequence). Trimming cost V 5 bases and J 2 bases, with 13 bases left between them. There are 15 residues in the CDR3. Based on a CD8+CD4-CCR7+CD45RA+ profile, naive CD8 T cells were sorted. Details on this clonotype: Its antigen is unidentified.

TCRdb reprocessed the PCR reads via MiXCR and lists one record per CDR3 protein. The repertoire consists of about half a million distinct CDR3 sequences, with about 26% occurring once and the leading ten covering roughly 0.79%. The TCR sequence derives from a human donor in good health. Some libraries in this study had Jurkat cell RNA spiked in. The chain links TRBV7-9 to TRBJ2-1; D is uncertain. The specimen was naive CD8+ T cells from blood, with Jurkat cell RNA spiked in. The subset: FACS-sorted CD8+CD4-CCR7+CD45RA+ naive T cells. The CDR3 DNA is TGTGCCAGCAGCCCAGGAGACTTAACCTACAATGAGCAGTTCTTC. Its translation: CASSPGDLTYNEQFF.